A single sample is the source of the 12 T cell receptor beta chains below, sequenced in a study of blood T cells in healthy people across ages. The use of a sample-barcoded 5' primer and a J-beta primer mix characterized a second PCR of about 7 to 12 cycles. TCRdb fed the 5' RACE reads into MiXCR, producing one record per CDR3 protein. In the table there are fewer than 700,000 distinct CDR3 sequences, about 43% of which are singletons. Sequenced sample: blood. All receptors come from a man aged 80 or over in good health.

This rearrangement joins TRBV6-1 to TRBJ2-7; TRBD1 might be the D (6 bases). The germline CDR1 and CDR2 sequences are MNHNS and SASEGT. CDR3 size: 13 residues. V lost 7 bases, J lost 3 bases, and 13 bases lay in between. CDR3 coding DNA: TGTGCCAGCATGCTTACAGGGAACTACGAGCAGTACTTC. The encoded protein is CASMLTGNYEQYF.

This clonotype was seen only a few times. The chain links TRBV20-1 to TRBJ2-6; 9 bases map to TRBD1. The trim removed 4 bases at V and 2 bases at J, leaving 3 bases unmatched. CDR1 is DFQATT, CDR2 SNEGSKA, per germline (reference sequence). The CDR3 extends over 15 amino acids. In DNA, the CDR3 is TGCAGTGCTAAAAGGGACAGGGCTGGGGCCAACGTCCTGACTTTC. Translating it yields CSAKRDRAGANVLTF.

This clonotype was found once. V and J are TRBV20-1 and TRBJ2-3, with D perhaps being TRBD1 or TRBD2 (5 bases each). The CDR3 covers 15 residues. V was pared by 0 bases and J by 2 bases, with 12 bases between. Germline CDR1 and CDR2: DFQATT and SNEGSKA (reference sequence). Here the CDR3 DNA reads TGCAGTGCTAGAGAAGGGACCGCATCCACAGATACGCAGTATTTT. Translating it yields CSAREGTASTDTQYF.

Concerning this clonotype: Possible read error: a much larger clone is one base away. The chain links TRBV4-3 to TRBJ2-4, with a weak D call TRBD2 (6 bases). The DNA end favors TRBJ2-5, so the J call may be wrong. The CDR3 is made up of 19 amino acids. Germline CDR1 LGHNA, CDR2 YSLEER. CDR3 amino acids: CASSRGTGGDLQRGETQYF. The CDR3 bases are TGCGCCAGCAGCCGTGGGACTGGCGGGGATCTTCAAAGAGGGGAGACCCAGTACTTC.

This clonotype was detected many times. This chain links TRBV3-1 with TRBJ2-3, with a possible D match to TRBD1 (6 bases). The V gene lost 4 bases and the J gene lost 4 bases, with 18 bases spanning the gap. The CDR3 has 16 residues. Germline V lookup: CDR1 LGHDT, CDR2 YNNKEL (reference sequence). The CDR3 region is CASSLGTRGRADTQYF. The CDR3 nucleotides are TGTGCCAGCAGCCTCGGAACCAGGGGCCGCGCAGATACGCAGTATTTT.

This clonotype came up a few times. This chain connects TRBV25-1 to TRBJ1-4; D remains ambiguous. This CDR3 contains 13 residues. Germline assignment: CDR1 MGHDK and CDR2 SYGVNS. Trimming stripped 7 bases from V and 0 bases from J, with 6 bases between. In nucleotides, the CDR3 is TGTGCCAGCAAGACCTCAACTAATGAAAAACTGTTTTTT. Amino acids: CASKTSTNEKLFF.

This clonotype was detected only a few times. The chain has TRBV9 and TRBJ2-5; D is uncertain. The CDR3 contains 16 residues. V lost 0 bases and J 2 bases, leaving 14 bases between the germline ends. Germline V CDR1 and CDR2: SGDLS, YYNGEE. The CDR3 protein is CASSVGNRATQETQYF. The CDR3 region has the DNA TGTGCCAGCAGCGTAGGGAACCGGGCCACACAAGAGACCCAGTACTTC.

This clonotype was observed a few times. The V and J genes are TRBV20-1 and TRBJ2-5; weak D call: TRBD2 (5 bases). The CDR3 totals 16 residues. Deletions cut 0 bases from V and 5 bases from J, with 19 bases between. Germline loops: CDR1 DFQATT, CDR2 SNEGSKA (reference sequence). For the CDR3, the DNA is TGCAGTGCTAGAGATTCGGGATACAACGTGGTGGAGACCCAGTACTTC. This translates into CSARDSGYNVVETQYF.

There are a few counts of this clonotype. The rearrangement uses TRBV5-1 and TRBJ2-1; D is undetermined. CDR3 length: 15 residues. Between the trimmed V and J ends, which lost 2 bases and 7 bases, there was a span of 16 bases. Germline V gene sequence: CDR1 SGHRS, CDR2 YFSETQ. The CDR3 region is CASSLTIPQTNEQFF. The CDR3 coding sequence is TGCGCCAGCAGCTTAACTATTCCGCAAACAAATGAGCAGTTCTTC.

The chain joins TRBV5-1 to TRBJ2-1; 9 nucleotides agree with TRBD2. The end of the DNA fits TRBJ2-7 better, so the J call may be wrong. The CDR3 runs 17 residues. The V gene's germline CDR1 is SGHRS and CDR2 YFSETQ. The DNA for the CDR3 is TGCGCCAGCGGGAAGAGACCGAGCGGGGGGTCCTACAATGAGCAGTACTTC. Its translation is CASGKRPSGGSYNEQYF.

The chain carries TRBV28 and TRBJ2-5; no definite D call. The end of the DNA fits TRBJ2-7 better, so the J call may be wrong. The germline V gene encodes CDR1 MDHEN and CDR2 SYDVKM. The CDR3 sequence is 15 residues long. The CDR3 reads CASSLILEPQSEQYF. The CDR3 DNA reads TGTGCCAGCAGTTTAATTTTGGAACCCCAATCCGAGCAGTACTTC.

The chain uses TRBV4-2 and TRBJ2-3; D assignment may be TRBD1 or TRBD2 (5 bases each). Germline assignment: CDR1 LGHNA and CDR2 YNFKEQ. The CDR3 has 15 amino acids. V was clipped by 1 base and J by 2 bases, with 10 bases between them. The DNA for the CDR3 is TGTGCCAGCAGCCAAGGTCAGGGACCCACAGATACGCAGTATTTT. It encodes CASSQGQGPTDTQYF.